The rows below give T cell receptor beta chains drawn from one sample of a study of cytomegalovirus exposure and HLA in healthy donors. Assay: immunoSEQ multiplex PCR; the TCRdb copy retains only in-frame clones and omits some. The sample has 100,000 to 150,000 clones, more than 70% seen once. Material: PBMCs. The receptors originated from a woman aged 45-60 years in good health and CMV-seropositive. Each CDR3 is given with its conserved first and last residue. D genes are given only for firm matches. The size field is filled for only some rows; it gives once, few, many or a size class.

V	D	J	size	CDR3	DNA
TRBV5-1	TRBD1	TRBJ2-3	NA	CASSLGRGTPSNTDTQYF	TGCGCCAGCAGCTTGGGCAGGGGGACCCCCTCCAACACAGATACGCAGTATTTT
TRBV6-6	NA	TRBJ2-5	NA	CASSYPGHPQETQYF	TGTGCCAGCAGTTACCCGGGACACCCTCAAGAGACCCAGTACTTC
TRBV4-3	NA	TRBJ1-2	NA	CASSQDLSGNYGYTF	TGCGCCAGCAGCCAAGATCTTTCAGGGAACTATGGCTACACCTTC
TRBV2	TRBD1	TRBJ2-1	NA	CASSETYRGTYNEQFF	TGTGCCAGCAGTGAGACTTACAGGGGCACCTACAATGAGCAGTTCTTC
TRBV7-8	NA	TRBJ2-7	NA	CASSFVLGGYEQYF	TGTGCCAGCAGCTTTGTTCTGGGGGGTTACGAGCAGTACTTC
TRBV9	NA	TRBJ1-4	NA	CASSVGGQTNEKLFF	TGTGCCAGCAGCGTAGGAGGGCAGACTAATGAAAAACTGTTTTTT
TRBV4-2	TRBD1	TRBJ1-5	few	CASSLSQGGADQPQHF	TGTGCCAGCAGCCTGTCACAGGGGGGAGCGGATCAGCCCCAGCATTTT
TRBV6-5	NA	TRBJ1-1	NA	CASTLGGFTEAFF	TGTGCCAGCACCCTGGGAGGGTTCACTGAAGCTTTCTTT
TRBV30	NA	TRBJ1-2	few	CAWSDGGGYTF	TGTGCCTGGAGTGATGGAGGTGGCTACACCTTC
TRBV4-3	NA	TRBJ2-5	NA	CASSQDFGAGYTGETQYF	TGCGCCAGCAGCCAAGATTTTGGAGCGGGTTATACCGGGGAGACCCAGTACTTC
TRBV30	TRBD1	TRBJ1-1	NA	CAWSGTGVGRAFF	TGTGCCTGGAGCGGGACAGGGGTAGGTCGAGCTTTCTTT
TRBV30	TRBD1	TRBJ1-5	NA	CAWSNRGNQPQHF	TGTGCCTGGAGTAACAGGGGAAACCAGCCCCAGCATTTT
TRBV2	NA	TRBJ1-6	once	CASSRGFNSPLHF	TGTGCCAGCTCGAGGGGGTTTAATTCACCCCTCCACTTT
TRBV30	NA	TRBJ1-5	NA	CAWSRRGGQPQHF	TGTGCCTGGAGTAGGAGGGGGGGACAGCCCCAGCATTTT
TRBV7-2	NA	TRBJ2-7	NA	CASSLRSGPRTDSMGKQYF	TGTGCCAGCAGCTTAAGGTCAGGGCCCCGGACCGACTCGATGGGGAAGCAGTACTTC
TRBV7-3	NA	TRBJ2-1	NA	CASSLTLSEQFF	TGTGCCAGCAGCTTAACTCTGTCCGAGCAGTTCTTC
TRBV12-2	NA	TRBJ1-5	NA	CASRPTGSAQPQHF	TGTGCAAGTCGCCCTACAGGGTCCGCTCAGCCCCAGCATTTT
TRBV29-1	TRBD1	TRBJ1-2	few	CSVEPAGGAENYGYTF	TGCAGCGTTGAGCCGGCAGGGGGCGCTGAAAACTATGGCTACACCTTC
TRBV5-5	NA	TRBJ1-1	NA	CASSFGAEAFF	TGTGCCAGCAGCTTCGGAGCTGAAGCTTTCTTT
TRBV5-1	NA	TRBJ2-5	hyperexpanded	CASSLGTSGSFLETQYF	NA
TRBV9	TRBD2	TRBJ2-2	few	CASSVAASGTSTGELFF	TGTGCCAGCAGCGTAGCCGCTAGCGGGACTTCAACCGGGGAGCTGTTTTTT
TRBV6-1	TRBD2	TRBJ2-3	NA	CASSEVGGRADTQYF	TGTGCCAGCAGTGAAGTGGGAGGGCGGGCAGATACGCAGTATTTT
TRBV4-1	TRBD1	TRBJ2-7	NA	CASGTPGTAPLEQYF	TGCGCCAGCGGAACCCCTGGGACAGCTCCTCTCGAGCAGTACTTC
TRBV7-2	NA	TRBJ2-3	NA	CASSSSRYTDTQYF	TGTGCCAGCTCCTCGTCCCGGTACACAGATACGCAGTATTTT
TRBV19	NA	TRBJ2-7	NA	CASSMTGRTSEQYF	TGTGCCAGTAGTATGACAGGGAGGACGTCTGAGCAGTACTTC
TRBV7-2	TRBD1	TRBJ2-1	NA	CASSSLEGQGAGNEQFF	TGTGCCAGCAGCTCGCTCGAGGGACAGGGGGCTGGGAATGAGCAGTTCTTC
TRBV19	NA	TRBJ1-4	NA	CASSTPGTTNEKLFF	TGTGCCAGTAGTACCCCAGGTACAACTAATGAAAAACTGTTTTTT
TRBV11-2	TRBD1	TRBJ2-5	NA	CASSLWGQSQETQYF	TGTGCCAGCAGCCTCTGGGGACAGTCCCAAGAGACCCAGTACTTC
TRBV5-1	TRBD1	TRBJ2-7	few	CASSLGGGQGAYEQYF	TGCGCCAGCAGCTTGGGGGGGGGACAGGGGGCCTACGAGCAGTACTTC
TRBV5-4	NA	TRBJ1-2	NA	CASSLAQARYGYTF	TGTGCCAGCAGCTTGGCGCAGGCCCGCTATGGCTACACCTTC
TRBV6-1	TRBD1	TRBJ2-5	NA	CASSVDRGRETQYF	TGTGCCAGCAGTGTAGACAGGGGGAGGGAGACCCAGTACTTC
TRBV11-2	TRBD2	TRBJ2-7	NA	CASSLQVAGGPYEQYF	TGTGCCAGCAGCTTACAAGTAGCGGGAGGGCCCTACGAGCAGTACTTC
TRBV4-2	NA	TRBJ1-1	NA	CASSQEQKNTEAFF	TGTGCCAGCAGCCAAGAGCAGAAGAACACTGAAGCTTTCTTT
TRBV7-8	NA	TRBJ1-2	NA	CASSLFVREVFQINYGYTF	TGTGCCAGCAGCTTATTTGTCAGGGAAGTGTTCCAAATTAACTATGGCTACACCTTC
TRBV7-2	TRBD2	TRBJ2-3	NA	CASSFRGGDTQYF	TGTGCCAGCAGCTTTAGGGGAGGGGATACGCAGTATTTT
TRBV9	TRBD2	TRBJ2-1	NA	CASSVDAGASSYNEQFF	TGTGCCAGCAGCGTAGATGCGGGAGCGAGCTCCTACAATGAGCAGTTCTTC
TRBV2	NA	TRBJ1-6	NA	CASSEVRHQSSPLHF	TGTGCCAGCAGTGAAGTGAGACACCAGAGTTCACCCCTCCACTTT
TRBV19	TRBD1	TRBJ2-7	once	CASSRGTGGSYEQYF	TGTGCCAGTAGTAGGGGGACAGGGGGTTCCTACGAGCAGTACTTC
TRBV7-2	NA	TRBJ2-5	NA	CASSPNGGFGTQYF	TGTGCCAGCAGTCCGAATGGGGGGTTCGGGACCCAGTACTTC
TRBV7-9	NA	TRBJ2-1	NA	CASSRWLGNRDGVINEQFF	TGTGCCAGCAGCCGTTGGTTGGGGAACAGGGATGGGGTGATCAATGAGCAGTTCTTC
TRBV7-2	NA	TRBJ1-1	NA	CASSNQANTEAFF	TGTGCCAGCAGCAATCAGGCCAACACTGAAGCTTTCTTT
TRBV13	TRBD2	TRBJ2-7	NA	CASRRGVDSYEQYF	TGTGCCAGCAGGCGGGGGGTGGACTCCTACGAGCAGTACTTC
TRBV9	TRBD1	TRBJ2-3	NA	CASSVGAGGADTQYF	TGTGCCAGCAGCGTAGGGGCAGGGGGCGCAGATACGCAGTATTTT
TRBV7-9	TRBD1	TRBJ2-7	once	CASSLTGESYEQYF	TGTGCCAGCAGCTTGACAGGGGAGTCCTACGAGCAGTACTTC
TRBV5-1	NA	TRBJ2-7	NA	CASSLGSEAYEQYF	TGCGCCAGCAGCTTGGGCAGCGAGGCCTACGAGCAGTACTTC
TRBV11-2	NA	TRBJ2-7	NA	CASSLMQTATYEQYF	TGTGCCAGCAGCTTAATGCAAACTGCGACCTACGAGCAGTACTTC
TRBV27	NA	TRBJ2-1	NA	CASSYKGLSYNEQFF	TGTGCCAGCAGTTATAAGGGACTTTCCTACAATGAGCAGTTCTTC
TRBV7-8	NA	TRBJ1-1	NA	CASTIREGDTEAFF	TGTGCCAGCACCATCAGGGAGGGCGACACTGAAGCTTTCTTT
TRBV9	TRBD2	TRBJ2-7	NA	CASSVGLAMRVGGDEQYF	TGTGCCAGCAGCGTAGGGCTAGCGATGAGAGTGGGAGGGGACGAGCAGTACTTC
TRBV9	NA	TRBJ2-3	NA	CASSGGVSSTDTQYF	TGTGCCAGCAGCGGCGGGGTGTCTAGCACAGATACGCAGTATTTT
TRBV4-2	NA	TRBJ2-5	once	CASSPSAETQYF	TGTGCCAGCAGCCCTAGCGCGGAGACCCAGTACTTC
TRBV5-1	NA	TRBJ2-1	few	CASSLVLAGHNEQFF	TGCGCCAGCAGCTTGGTACTGGCGGGGCACAATGAGCAGTTCTTC
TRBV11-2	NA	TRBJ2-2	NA	CASSSNRNTGELFF	TGTGCCAGCAGCTCGAACAGGAACACCGGGGAGCTGTTTTTT